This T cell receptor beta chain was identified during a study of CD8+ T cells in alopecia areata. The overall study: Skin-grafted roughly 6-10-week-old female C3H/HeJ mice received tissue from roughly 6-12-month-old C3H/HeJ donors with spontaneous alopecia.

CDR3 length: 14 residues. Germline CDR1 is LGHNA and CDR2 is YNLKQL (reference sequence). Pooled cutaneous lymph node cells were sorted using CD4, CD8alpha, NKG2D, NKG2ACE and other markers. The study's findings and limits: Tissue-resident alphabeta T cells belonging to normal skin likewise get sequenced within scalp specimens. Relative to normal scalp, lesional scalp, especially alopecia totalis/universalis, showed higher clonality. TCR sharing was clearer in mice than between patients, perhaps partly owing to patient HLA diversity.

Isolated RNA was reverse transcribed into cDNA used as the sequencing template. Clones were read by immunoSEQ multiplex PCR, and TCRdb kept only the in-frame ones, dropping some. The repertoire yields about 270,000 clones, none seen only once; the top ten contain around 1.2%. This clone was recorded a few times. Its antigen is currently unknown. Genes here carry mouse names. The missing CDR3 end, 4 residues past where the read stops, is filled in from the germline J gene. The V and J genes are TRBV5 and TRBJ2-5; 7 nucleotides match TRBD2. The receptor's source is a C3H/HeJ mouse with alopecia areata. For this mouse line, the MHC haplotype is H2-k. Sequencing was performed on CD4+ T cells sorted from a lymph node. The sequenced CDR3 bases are TGTGCCAGCAGCCAAGAGGGGGGGATAGAC. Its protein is CASSQEGGID. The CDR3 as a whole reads CASSQEGGIDTQYF.